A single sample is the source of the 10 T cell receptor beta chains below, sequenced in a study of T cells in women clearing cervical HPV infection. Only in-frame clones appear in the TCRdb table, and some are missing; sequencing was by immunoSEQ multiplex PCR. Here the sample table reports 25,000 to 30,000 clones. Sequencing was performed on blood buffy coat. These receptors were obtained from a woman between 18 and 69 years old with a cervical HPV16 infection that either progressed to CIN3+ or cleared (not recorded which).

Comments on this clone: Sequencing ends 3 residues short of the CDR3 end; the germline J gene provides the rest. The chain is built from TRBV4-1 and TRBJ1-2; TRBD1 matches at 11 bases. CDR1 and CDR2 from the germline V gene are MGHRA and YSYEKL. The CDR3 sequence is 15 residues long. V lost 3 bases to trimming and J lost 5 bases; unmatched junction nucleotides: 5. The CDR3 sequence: CASSHPGTGGYGYTF. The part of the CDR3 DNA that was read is TGCGCCAGCAGCCACCCCGGGACAGGGGGTTATGGC.

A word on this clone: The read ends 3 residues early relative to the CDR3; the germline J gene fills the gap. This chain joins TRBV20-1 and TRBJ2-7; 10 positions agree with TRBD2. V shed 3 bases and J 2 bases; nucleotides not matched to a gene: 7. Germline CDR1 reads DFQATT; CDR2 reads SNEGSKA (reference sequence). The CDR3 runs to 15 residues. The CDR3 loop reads CSARSLAGVTYEQYF. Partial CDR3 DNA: TGCAGTGCTAGGTCCCTAGCGGGAGTCACCTACGAG.

The CDR3 here is CASSSGTLNEQYF. Partial CDR3 DNA: TGCGCCAGCAGCTCCGGGACTCTAAACGAG. This chain links TRBV5-1 with TRBJ2-7, with a possible D match to TRBD2 (6 bases). The sequence runs out 3 residues before the end of the CDR3; the remainder is reconstructed from the germline J gene. Germline assignment: CDR1 SGHRS and CDR2 YFSETQ. The CDR3 spans 13 residues. The V gene lost 3 bases and the J gene lost 5 bases, with 12 bases spanning the gap.

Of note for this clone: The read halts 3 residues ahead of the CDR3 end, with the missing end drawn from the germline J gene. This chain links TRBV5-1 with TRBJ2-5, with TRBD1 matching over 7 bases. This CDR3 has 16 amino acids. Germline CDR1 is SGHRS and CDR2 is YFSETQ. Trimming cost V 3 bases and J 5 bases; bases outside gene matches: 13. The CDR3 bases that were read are TGCGCCAGCAGCTCTCAAGCACAGGGGAGTGGGGAGACC. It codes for CASSSQAQGSGET. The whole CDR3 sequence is CASSSQAQGSGETQYF.

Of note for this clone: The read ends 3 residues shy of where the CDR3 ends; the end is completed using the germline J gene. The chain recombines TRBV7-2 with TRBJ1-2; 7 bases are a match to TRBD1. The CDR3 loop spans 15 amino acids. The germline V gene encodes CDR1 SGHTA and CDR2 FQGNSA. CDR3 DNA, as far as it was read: TGTGCCAGCAGCCACCCCACAGGGGAAAGAGGAGGC. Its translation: CASSHPTGERGG. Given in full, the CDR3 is CASSHPTGERGGYTF.

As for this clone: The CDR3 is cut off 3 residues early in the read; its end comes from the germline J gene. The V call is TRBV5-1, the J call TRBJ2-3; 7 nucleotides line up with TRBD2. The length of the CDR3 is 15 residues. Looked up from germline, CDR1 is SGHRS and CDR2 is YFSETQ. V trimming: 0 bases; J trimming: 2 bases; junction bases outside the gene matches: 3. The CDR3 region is CASSLAGRATDTQYF. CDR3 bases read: TGCGCCAGCAGCTTGGCGGGGAGGGCCACAGATACG.

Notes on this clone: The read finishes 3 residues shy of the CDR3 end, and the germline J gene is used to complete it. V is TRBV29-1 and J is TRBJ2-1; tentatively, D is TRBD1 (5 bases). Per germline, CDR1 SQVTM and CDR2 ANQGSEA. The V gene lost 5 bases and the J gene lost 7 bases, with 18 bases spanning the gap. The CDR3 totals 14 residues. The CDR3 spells CSVFPQGRSNEQFF. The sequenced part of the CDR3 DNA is TGCAGCGTTTTCCCTCAGGGTAGGTCGAATGAG.

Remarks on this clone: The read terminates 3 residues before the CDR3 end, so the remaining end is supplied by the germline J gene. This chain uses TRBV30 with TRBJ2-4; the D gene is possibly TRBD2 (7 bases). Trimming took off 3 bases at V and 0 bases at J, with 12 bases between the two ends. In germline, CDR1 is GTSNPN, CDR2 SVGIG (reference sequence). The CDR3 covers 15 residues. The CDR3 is CAWRGGALAKNIQYF. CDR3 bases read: TGTGCCTGGAGGGGGGGGGCTCTAGCCAAAAACATT.

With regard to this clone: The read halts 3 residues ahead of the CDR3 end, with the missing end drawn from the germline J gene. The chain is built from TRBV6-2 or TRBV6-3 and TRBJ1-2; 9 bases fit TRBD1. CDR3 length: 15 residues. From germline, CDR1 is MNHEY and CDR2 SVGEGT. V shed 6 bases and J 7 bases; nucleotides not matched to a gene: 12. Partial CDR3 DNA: TGTGCCAGCAGCGGGACAGGGCGAACAAGGGTTGGC. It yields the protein CASSGTGRTRVG. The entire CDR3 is CASSGTGRTRVGYTF.

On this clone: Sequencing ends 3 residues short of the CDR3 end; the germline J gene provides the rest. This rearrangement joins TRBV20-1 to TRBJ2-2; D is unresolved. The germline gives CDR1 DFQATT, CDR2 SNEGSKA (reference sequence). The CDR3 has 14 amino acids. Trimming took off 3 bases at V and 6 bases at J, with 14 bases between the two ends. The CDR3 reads CSARRFTLAGELFF. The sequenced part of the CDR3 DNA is TGCAGTGCTAGGAGGTTCACCCTAGCCGGGGAG.